This TCR beta chain was identified in a study of molecular identifiers for immune sequencing clone quantification (dated by TCRdb to the late 2010s). Describing the broader study: For a replicate experiment, RNA from around 20,000 or 100,000 naive CD8 T cells was divided into five aliquots, of which four were sequenced. This methods study used CD8 T cells to benchmark TCR RNA copy counting and molecular-identifier clustering-based TCR repertoire sequencing (MIDCIRS). The research as a whole found: In CMV-specific effector cells, over 97% of molecules were held by clones above 20 RNA copies, whereas under 1% of molecules were held by such clones in naive cells. Modeling indicated around 3.2 TCR RNA copies recovered per cell, compared with about 10 by digital PCR, which implies a capture efficiency of approximately 30%. A single cell's worth of spiked-in Jurkat TCR RNA was reported detectable even among 850,000 to 1,000,000 naive CD8 T cells. Naive libraries contained spiked-in Jurkat TCR RNA (roughly ten copies' worth), which is not part of the donor repertoire. The sizes of highly expanded clones could end up underestimated when identical TCR molecules share a barcode. Without barcode sub-clustering, chimeric consensus sequences inflated TCR diversity; chimeras reached as high as 47%.

The germline V gene (reference sequence) gives CDR1 as LGHDT and CDR2 as YNNKEL. From the cysteine through the phenylalanine, the CDR3 covers 16 amino acids. The kept DNA is CDR3 alone, 48 bases in frame from the first base. Libraries of naive CD8 T cells were built from anywhere between roughly 17,000 and 1,000,000 sorted cells, with 10%, 30% or 50% of the purified RNA used. On a BD FACSAria II, naive CD8 T cells were FACS-sorted as CD8+CD4-CCR7+CD45RA+ and collected into RLT Plus buffer. Roughly ten TCR copies' worth of Jurkat RNA were spiked into roughly 20,000-1,000,000 naive CD8 T cell samples to test detection sensitivity. Enrichment of CD8 T cells was performed with RosetteSep CD8+ T Cell Enrichment Cocktail and Ficoll-Paque, after which ACK red cell lysis was carried out. A note on this clonotype: Its antigen target is currently unknown. An end of the junction does not agree with germline; a read error may underlie this.

Receptors were amplified or captured by PCR. Sequenced using a NextSeq 500. Bulk TCR libraries were generated as previously described, with the TCR primers listed in Table S5 used. Total RNA was purified with the Qiagen AllPrep DNA/RNA kit. Before analysis, reads from multiple sequencing runs of one library were combined. As for the authors' bioinformatics: Reads were retained only if an exact TCR constant sequence was present, and the retained reads were trimmed to 150 nt and grouped according to their 12-nt molecular barcodes. Reads in each barcode group were sub-clustered using a 15% Levenshtein threshold, and a quality-weighted consensus sequence was built for each RNA molecule. Non-functional sequences were filtered out, along with any lower-count sequence sitting one edit away from another sequence. On the basis of fitting two negative binomial distributions, barcode sub-clusters with fewer than 20% of the maximum read count were discarded. TCRdb ran its own pipeline on the public reads, namely fastp trimming at Q25 and MiXCR clone calling, and kept in-frame beta chains. Every CDR3 protein is listed once, alongside the most common genes and DNA of its rows. The V and J calls shown here were made by TCRdb, not taken from the authors' results. Here the sample has under 800,000 distinct CDR3 sequences; approximately 24% occur a single time. The ten largest account for 0.78% of the sample.

What was sequenced was naive CD8+ T cells from blood, with Jurkat cell RNA spiked in. The cell subset or site label of this sample denotes: FACS-sorted CD8+CD4-CCR7+CD45RA+ naive T cells. The receptor was isolated from a human donor in good health. Some libraries in this study had Jurkat cell RNA spiked in. In this chain, TRBV3-1 is recombined with TRBJ2-2; TRBD2 matches 8 bases in the middle. The DNA reads as follows: TGTGCCAGCGGCCAAGTCGGACTAGCAGATACCGGGGAGCTGTTTTTT. It encodes CASGQVGLADTGELFF.